Below, 17 T cell receptor beta chains from the same sample are listed, as sequenced in a study of blood T cell repertoires in COVID-19. The method was immunoSEQ multiplex PCR; TCRdb's version includes in-frame clones alone and lacks a portion of them. Found here are about 370,000 clones, approximately 92% of them singletons; the top ten hold approximately 1%. Sequenced input: PBMCs or T cells enriched from blood (not recorded which). These receptors were collected from a man aged 18 to 30 who had recovered from COVID-19.

The chain uses TRBV10-3 and TRBJ1-2; unclear D gene. The CDR3 is made up of 12 amino acids. Trimming pared 2 bases from V and 6 bases from J, leaving 7 bases between. Germline V lookup: CDR1 ENHRY, CDR2 SYGVKD. The CDR3 DNA reads as TGTGCCATCAGTGAGCTAGAGAATGGCTACACCTTC. The encoded protein is CAISELENGYTF.

The chain carries TRBV6-5 and TRBJ1-1; no firm D call. V lost 7 bases to trimming and J lost 2 bases, with 14 bases between them. This CDR3 spans 14 amino acids. Germline loops: CDR1 MNHEY, CDR2 SVGAGI. This CDR3 is CASNTPQANTEAFF. CDR3 DNA: TGTGCCAGCAATACTCCTCAGGCCAACACTGAAGCTTTCTTT.

The chain employs TRBV7-9 and TRBJ1-3; D gene uncertain. V dropped 5 bases and J dropped 2 bases, with 13 bases sitting between them. The CDR3 consists of 15 residues. Germline V lookup: CDR1 SEHNR, CDR2 FQNEAQ (reference sequence). The CDR3 here is CASSPRGGTGNTIYF. CDR3 nucleotides: TGTGCCAGCAGCCCCCGAGGAGGAACTGGAAACACCATATATTTT.

This chain joins TRBV3-1 (or the pseudogene TRBV3-2) and TRBJ2-7; 10 nucleotides agree with TRBD2. Germline V gene lookup returns CDR1 LGHDT and CDR2 YNNKEL (reference sequence). J lost 2 bases, V lost 3 bases, and 4 bases had no gene match. The CDR3 has 15 amino acids. The CDR3, as DNA: TGTGCCAGCAGCCAGGGACTAGCGATCACCTACGAGCAGTACTTC. Translating it yields CASSQGLAITYEQYF.

This rearrangement joins TRBV7-2 to TRBJ2-3, with D maybe TRBD2 (5 bases). Per the germline V gene, CDR1 is SGHTA and CDR2 is FQGNSA. Trimming took off 3 bases at V and 3 bases at J, with 13 bases between the two ends. The CDR3 totals 15 residues. CDR3: CASSFSGPGTDTQYF. The CDR3 DNA reads as TGTGCCAGCAGCTTCAGCGGCCCTGGAACAGATACGCAGTATTTT.

The chain recombines TRBV10-2 with TRBJ1-5, with TRBD1 as a possible D gene (5 bases). Germline V gene sequence: CDR1 WSHSY, CDR2 SAAADI. The germline V and J ends were trimmed by 6 bases and 15 bases, with 18 bases remaining between them. The CDR3 totals 12 residues. The CDR3 DNA sequence: TGCGCCAGCAGCCTGGTTTCGGGGGACCTGCATTTT. It is translated as CASSLVSGDLHF.

The chain recombines TRBV27 with TRBJ2-1; TRBD2 aligns across 9 bases. Germline V lookup: CDR1 MNHEY, CDR2 SMNVEV (reference sequence). The CDR3 length is 16 residues. The V segment lost 4 bases and the J segment 3 bases; nucleotides outside the gene matches: 7. The CDR3 spells CASSSLAGTLYNEQFF. CDR3 nucleotide sequence: TGTGCCAGCAGTTCACTAGCGGGTACTCTCTACAATGAGCAGTTCTTC.

The chain carries TRBV28 and TRBJ1-1; D not resolved. The V end was cut by 5 bases, the J end by 6 bases, with 19 bases between. The CDR3 consists of 15 residues. Germline CDR1 reads MDHEN; CDR2 reads SYDVKM. The CDR3 loop is CASSLGTAYSAEAFF. CDR3 bases: TGTGCCAGCAGTCTAGGCACCGCCTATTCCGCTGAAGCTTTCTTT.

The J gene is TRBJ1-4, the V gene TRBV30; 7 bases map to TRBD1. V was pared by 4 bases and J by 10 bases, with 12 bases of the junction left unmatched. CDR3 length: 14 residues. Germline CDR1 GTSNPN, CDR2 SVGIG (reference sequence). CDR3: CAWNLQGREGKLFF. CDR3 in DNA: TGTGCCTGGAATCTACAGGGGCGTGAGGGAAAACTGTTTTTT.

This clone was detected only once. The chain employs TRBV27 and TRBJ1-5; D is unresolved. The germline CDR1 and CDR2 sequences are MNHEY and SMNVEV (reference sequence). CDR3 length: 14 residues. V was cut by 6 bases and J by 5 bases, with 14 bases left in between. CDR3 sequence (DNA): TGTGCCAGCAGCCCCCGAGGGTGGGATCAGCCCCAGCATTTT. Translation gives CASSPRGWDQPQHF.

A few counts support this clone. The V gene is TRBV7-9, the J gene TRBJ2-1; D is uncertain. Germline CDR1 is SEHNR and CDR2 is FQNEAQ (reference sequence). CDR3 length equals 12 residues. V was cut by 4 bases and J by 5 bases, with 6 bases left in between. The CDR3 DNA sequence: TGTGCCAGCAGCTCCAACAACAATGAGCAGTTCTTC. Its protein product is CASSSNNNEQFF.

The V call is TRBV19, the J call TRBJ1-2; D possibly corresponds to TRBD1 (5 bases). The CDR3 runs to 14 residues. Germline values: CDR1 LNHDA, CDR2 SQIVND (reference sequence). V was cut by 5 bases and J by 5 bases, with 15 bases left in between. The CDR3 DNA follows: TGTGCCAGTAGTCAGGGACTGGGGAGATATGGCTACACCTTC. The encoded protein is CASSQGLGRYGYTF.

The chain recombines TRBV18 with TRBJ1-1; D is unresolved. CDR1 is KGHSH and CDR2 is LQKENI in the germline V gene. V dropped 6 bases and J dropped 0 bases, with 2 bases sitting between them. The length of the CDR3 is 11 residues. CDR3 bases: TGTGCCAGCTCCATGAACACTGAAGCTTTCTTT. Translation gives CASSMNTEAFF. The full variable domain, with the rest looked up from reference TRBV18 and TRBJ1-1, is NAGVMQNPRHLVRRRGQEARLRCSPMKGHSHVYWYRQLPEEGLKFMVYLQKENIIDESGMPKERFSAEFPKEGPSILRIQQVVRGDSAAYFCASSMNTEAFFGQGTRLTVV.

In the case of this clone: At one end, the junction sequence differs from germline, possibly due to a read error. The chain uses TRBV5-1 and TRBJ1-3; TRBD1 might be the D (5 bases). CDR1 is SGHRS, CDR2 YFSETQ, per germline. The CDR3 has 15 amino acids. The CDR3 is CASTLDGGIGNTIYF. The CDR3 DNA reads TGCGCCAGCACCTTGGACGGGGGAATTGGAAACACCATATATTTT.

The rearrangement links TRBV7-9 to TRBJ2-1, with 12 positions matching TRBD2. J was trimmed by 8 bases and V by 5 bases; bases with no gene match: 10. Germline lookup yields CDR1 SEHNR and CDR2 FQNEAQ (reference sequence). The CDR3 is 16 amino acids. The CDR3 here is CASSHLAGGILDEQFF. For the CDR3, the DNA is TGTGCCAGCAGCCATCTAGCGGGGGGGATTTTGGATGAGCAGTTCTTC.

The chain recombines TRBV28 with TRBJ1-2; D possibly corresponds to TRBD1 (5 bases). V was pared by 4 bases and J by 8 bases, with 17 bases between. The length of the CDR3 is 14 residues. Germline V CDR1 and CDR2: MDHEN, SYDVKM. CDR3 coding DNA: TGTGCCAGCAGTTCTGCTTGGGCAGGGAGGGGCTACACCTTC. Protein: CASSSAWAGRGYTF.

The J gene is TRBJ2-7, the V gene TRBV7-8, with 7 nucleotides matching TRBD2. Trimming cost V 6 bases and J 6 bases; bases outside gene matches: 11. The CDR3 sequence is 14 residues long. Germline V CDR1 and CDR2: SGHVS, FQNEAQ. The DNA for the CDR3 is TGTGCCAGCAGTTCCGGGGCATGGGGGGGCGAGCAGTACTTC. This translates into CASSSGAWGGEQYF. The variable domain in full, with the rest retrieved from reference TRBV7-8 and TRBJ2-7, is GAGVSQSPRYKVAKRGQDVALRCDPISGHVSLFWYQQALGQGPEFLTYFQNEAQLDKSGLPSDRFFAERPEGSVSTLKIQRTQQEDSAVYLCASSSGAWGGEQYFGPGTRLTVT.